Below, 17 T cell receptor beta chains from the same sample are listed, as sequenced in a study of blood T cell repertoires in COVID-19. Clones were read by immunoSEQ multiplex PCR, and TCRdb kept only the in-frame ones, dropping some. The data show 88,000 or so clones, approximately 89% seen once. The sample consisted of peripheral blood. These receptor sequences come from a man between 50 and 59 years old with acute or convalescent COVID-19.

The chain combines TRBV5-3 with TRBJ1-5; a possible D gene is TRBD1 (6 bases). TRBV5-3 qualifies as an ORF whose function is uncertain. The CDR3 has 17 residues. Trimming took off 0 bases at V and 0 bases at J, with 13 bases between the two ends. The CDR3 DNA follows: TGTGCCAGAAGCTTGGAGTGGGGGCGGCTTAGCAATCAGCCCCAGCATTTT. It yields the protein CARSLEWGRLSNQPQHF.

The CDR3 loop is CASRAKGFHEQYV. In DNA form, the CDR3 reads TGTGCCAGCAGGGCCAAGGGGTTCCACGAGCAGTACGTC. The chain links TRBV7-8 to TRBJ2-7; perhaps TRBD1 as D (5 bases). The V gene's germline CDR1 is SGHVS and CDR2 FQNEAQ. The CDR3 totals 13 residues. V was shortened by 6 bases and J by 5 bases, with 14 bases between the two germline ends.

The rearrangement uses TRBV10-2 and TRBJ2-1; 8 bases align to TRBD2. V was pared by 5 bases and J by 7 bases, with 13 bases of the junction left unmatched. Germline CDR1 reads WSHSY; CDR2 reads SAAADI. This CDR3 comprises 16 residues. The CDR3 sequence: CASSPLGAGGLNEQFF. The CDR3, as DNA: TGCGCCAGCAGTCCCCTGGGGGCGGGAGGACTTAATGAGCAGTTCTTC.

The chain has TRBV27 and TRBJ1-2, with 7 nucleotides matching TRBD1. Per the germline V gene, CDR1 is MNHEY and CDR2 is SMNVEV (reference sequence). The CDR3 extends over 16 amino acids. With V trimmed by 5 bases and J by 2 bases, 11 bases remained unmatched. CDR3 bases: TGTGCCAGCAGTATGACCAAGGGGGCGATGAACTATGGCTACACCTTC. Amino acids: CASSMTKGAMNYGYTF.

The chain is built from TRBV5-1 and TRBJ2-7, with 10 positions matching TRBD1. The CDR3 length is 18 residues. Germline V gives CDR1 SGHRS, CDR2 YFSETQ. Unmatched junction bases numbered 15, after V lost 3 bases and J lost 3 bases. CDR3 amino acids: CASSSRQGASPHFYEQYF. DNA of the CDR3: TGCGCCAGCAGCTCAAGACAGGGGGCTTCCCCCCATTTCTACGAGCAGTACTTC.

V gene TRBV19 combines with J gene TRBJ1-1, with 10 bases fitting TRBD1. The CDR3 runs 17 residues. Losses at the gene ends were 5 bases for V and 1 base for J; bases not matched to a gene: 10. Looked up from germline, CDR1 is LNHDA and CDR2 is SQIVND (reference sequence). The CDR3 DNA is TGTGCCAGTAGTTTCCGGGACAGGGGTCTCGGGAACACTGAAGCTTTCTTT. As protein: CASSFRDRGLGNTEAFF.

This clone was found once. The chain uses TRBV4-1 and TRBJ1-6, with a possible D match to TRBD1 (6 bases). CDR1 is MGHRA, CDR2 YSYEKL, per germline. The CDR3 has 14 amino acids. V lost 1 base and J 7 bases, leaving 8 bases between the germline ends. CDR3 in amino acids: CASSQATGNSPLHF. CDR3 in DNA: TGCGCCAGCAGCCAAGCCACAGGGAATTCACCCCTCCACTTT.

This clone was found a few times. The CDR3 is CASSLVAGGQNEQFF. The CDR3 DNA reads as TGTGCCAGCAGCTTAGTTGCGGGGGGGCAAAATGAGCAGTTCTTC. V gene TRBV11-2 combines with J gene TRBJ2-1; 9 bases match TRBD2. Germline assignment: CDR1 SGHAT and CDR2 FQNNGV. This CDR3 has 15 residues. With V trimmed by 1 base and J by 7 bases, 5 bases remained unmatched.

The gene calls are TRBV5-6 and TRBJ2-1; D unresolved. Germline V gene lookup returns CDR1 SGHDT and CDR2 YYEEEE. Trimming left V 0 bases short and J 9 bases short, with 16 bases between. The CDR3 runs 15 residues. The CDR3: CASSLVVEVTGEQFF. In DNA, the CDR3 is TGTGCCAGCAGCTTGGTAGTAGAGGTTACGGGTGAGCAGTTCTTC.

This clone came up a few times. The chain recombines TRBV9 with TRBJ2-2; D is perhaps TRBD1 (6 bases). The CDR3 is 16 residues long. Germline V lookup: CDR1 SGDLS, CDR2 YYNGEE. With 4 bases removed from V and 0 bases from J, the gap between germline ends came to 13 bases. The CDR3 bases are TGTGCCAGCAGCCCCCGACAGGCCCCGAACACCGGGGAGCTGTTTTTT. This sequence encodes CASSPRQAPNTGELFF.

The chain is built from TRBV3-1 (or the pseudogene TRBV3-2) and TRBJ2-3; 13 nucleotides align to TRBD2. This CDR3 comprises 16 residues. J lost 4 bases, V lost 4 bases, and 5 bases had no gene match. Germline assignment: CDR1 LGHDT and CDR2 YNNKEL (reference sequence). CDR3 amino acids: CASSPRLAGGADTQYF. CDR3 DNA: TGTGCCAGCAGCCCCAGACTAGCGGGGGGCGCAGATACGCAGTATTTT.

This clone was counted a few times. This chain joins TRBV3-1 (or the pseudogene TRBV3-2) and TRBJ2-7; 8 nucleotides agree with TRBD2. J was trimmed by 5 bases and V by 0 bases; bases with no gene match: 15. Germline CDR1 reads LGHDT; CDR2 reads YNNKEL (reference sequence). CDR3 length equals 18 residues. CDR3 DNA sequence: TGTGCCAGCAGCCAAGATCTAGCTTCCGGGAGGGCCTTTAACGAGCAGTACTTC. Protein product: CASSQDLASGRAFNEQYF.

The chain carries TRBV29-1 and TRBJ1-2, with a possible D match to TRBD1 (5 bases). Germline V gives CDR1 SQVTM, CDR2 ANQGSEA. CDR3 length equals 12 residues. Trimming cost V 1 base and J 7 bases, with 10 bases left between them. The CDR3 loop is CSVEAWDSGYTF. Written as DNA, the CDR3 is TGCAGCGTTGAAGCTTGGGACTCTGGCTACACCTTC.

In the case of this clone: Distinct nucleotide sequences in the sample also encode this CDR3. V and J are TRBV14 and TRBJ1-4, with D unclear. V lost 4 bases to trimming and J lost 3 bases, with 6 bases between them. Germline V lookup: CDR1 SGHDN, CDR2 FVKESK. The CDR3 consists of 13 residues. CDR3 DNA sequence: TGTGCCAGCAGCCGACAAGCTAATGAAAAACTGTTTTTT. This codes for CASSRQANEKLFF.

The chain carries TRBV4-1 and TRBJ2-5, with a weak D call TRBD2 (6 bases). V gave up 0 bases and J gave up 4 bases, with 9 bases separating them. CDR3 length: 14 residues. CDR1 and CDR2 (germline): MGHRA, YSYEKL. The CDR3 coding sequence is TGCGCCAGCAGCCAAGAATGGGGGGTAGAGACCCAGTACTTC. This sequence encodes CASSQEWGVETQYF.

The genes are TRBV19 and TRBJ1-4, with 7 bases identical to TRBD1. CDR1 LNHDA and CDR2 SQIVND come from the germline V gene (reference sequence). The CDR3 has 15 residues. The V gene end was trimmed by 3 bases and the J gene end by 2 bases; junction bases not matched to a gene: 3. For the CDR3, the DNA is TGTGCCAGTAGTATTTTAGGGGGCACTAATGAAAAACTGTTTTTT. Protein: CASSILGGTNEKLFF. Complete variable domain (other parts from reference TRBV19 and TRBJ1-4): DGGITQSPKYLFRKEGQNVTLSCEQNLNHDAMYWYRQDPGQGLRLIYYSQIVNDFQKGDIAEGYSVSREKKESFPLTVTSAQKNPTAFYLCASSILGGTNEKLFFGSGTQLSVL.

The chain carries TRBV30 and TRBJ1-5; TRBD1 agrees at 7 bases. Germline CDR1 reads GTSNPN; CDR2 reads SVGIG (reference sequence). With V trimmed by 7 bases and J by 0 bases, 6 bases remained unmatched. This CDR3 contains 14 residues. DNA of the CDR3: TGTGCCTTGCCGACAGGGAATAGCAATCAGCCCCAGCATTTT. Amino acids: CALPTGNSNQPQHF.